This passage covers 31 T cell receptor beta chains from one sample sequenced in a study of PD-1 blockade in classical Hodgkin lymphoma. The data were produced by immunoSEQ multiplex PCR, yet TCRdb's version contains in-frame clones alone and is incomplete. In the table there are tens of thousands of clones, around 80% of which are singletons. Relapse after autologous stem cell transplantation occurred in every patient, and brentuximab vedotin exposure varied. This specimen was peripheral blood mononuclear cells (PBMCs), taken at baseline. The receptors were gathered from a human donor with classical Hodgkin lymphoma.

Remarks on this clone: This CDR3 is also generated by other DNA sequences in the sample. The chain employs TRBV2 and TRBJ1-2; D unclear. V was shortened by 0 bases and J by 4 bases, with 12 bases between the two germline ends. This CDR3 has 15 amino acids. Germline V CDR1 and CDR2: SNHLY, FYNNEI. CDR3 nucleotide sequence: TGTGCCAGCAGTGAAGCGGGGATCGGATTCTATGGCTACACCTTC. This translates into CASSEAGIGFYGYTF. The full variable domain, with the rest looked up from reference TRBV2 and TRBJ1-2, is EPEVTQTPSHQVTQMGQEVILRCVPISNHLYFYWYRQILGQKVEFLVSFYNNEISEKSEIFDDQFSVERPDGSNFTLKIRSTKLEDSAMYFCASSEAGIGFYGYTFGSGTRLTVV.

This clone was counted once. The chain couples TRBV5-1 to TRBJ1-1; possible D gene TRBD1, 5 bases. CDR3 length: 14 residues. Germline values: CDR1 SGHRS, CDR2 YFSETQ. The V gene lost 0 bases and the J gene lost 1 base, with 7 bases spanning the gap. CDR3 in amino acids: CASSLAQGNTEAFF. The CDR3 region has the DNA TGCGCCAGCAGCTTGGCGCAGGGGAACACTGAAGCTTTCTTT. The whole variable domain, remainder taken from reference TRBV5-1 and TRBJ1-1, is KAGVTQTPRYLIKTRGQQVTLSCSPISGHRSVSWYQQTPGQGLQFLFEYFSETQRNKGNFPGRFSGRQFSNSRSEMNVSTLELGDSALYLCASSLAQGNTEAFFGQGTRLTVV.

This clone occurred a few times. The rearrangement links TRBV5-6 to TRBJ2-1, with 12 bases that match TRBD2. Unmatched junction bases numbered 16, after V lost 4 bases and J lost 8 bases. This CDR3 is built from 18 residues. Germline assignment: CDR1 SGHDT and CDR2 YYEEEE. CDR3 in amino acids: CASSGTTPSGGAYDEQFF. The CDR3 DNA reads as TGTGCCAGCAGCGGCACAACCCCTAGCGGGGGGGCGTACGATGAGCAGTTCTTC. Supplemented by reference TRBV5-6 and TRBJ2-1, the full variable domain reads DAGVTQSPTHLIKTRGQQVTLRCSPKSGHDTVSWYQQALGQGPQFIFQYYEEEERQRGNFPDRFSGHQFPNYSSELNVNALLLGDSALYLCASSGTTPSGGAYDEQFFGPGTRLTVL.

This clone has just a few counts. J is TRBJ1-5 and V is TRBV5-1, with D possibly matching TRBD1 (5 bases). This CDR3 region has 17 residues. Germline V gives CDR1 SGHRS, CDR2 YFSETQ. With 0 bases removed from V and 0 bases from J, the gap between germline ends came to 13 bases. For the CDR3, the DNA is TGCGCCAGCAGCTTGGCGACCGACAGAAATAGCAATCAGCCCCAGCATTTT. Its protein product is CASSLATDRNSNQPQHF.

In its sample, this clone was seen a few times. The rearrangement uses TRBV4-3 and TRBJ1-2, with TRBD1 identical over 7 bases. CDR1 is LGHNA, CDR2 YSLEER, per germline. The CDR3 runs to 16 residues. Germline trimming cut 1 base from V and 5 bases from J; bases unmatched to any gene: 10. CDR3 loop: CASSQVPGTDSYGYTF. The CDR3 nucleotides are TGCGCCAGCAGCCAAGTCCCCGGGACAGATTCATATGGCTACACCTTC.

This clone was found once. The V and J genes are TRBV7-9 and TRBJ2-1, with a tentative D call TRBD2 (5 bases). The CDR3 totals 14 residues. Trimming removed 8 bases from V and 9 bases from J, with 20 bases in between. Germline assignment: CDR1 SEHNR and CDR2 FQNEAQ (reference sequence). This chain's CDR3 is CASLGVITRGEQFF. CDR3 nucleotide sequence: TGTGCCAGCCTCGGGGTTATCACTCGGGGTGAGCAGTTCTTC.

The genes are TRBV27 and TRBJ1-4; no reliable D call. Per germline, CDR1 MNHEY and CDR2 SMNVEV (reference sequence). The CDR3 consists of 14 residues. Trimming cost V 8 bases and J 6 bases, with 16 bases left between them. The CDR3 is CASWETGWDEKLFF. CDR3 coding DNA: TGTGCCAGCTGGGAGACGGGGTGGGATGAAAAACTGTTTTTT.

Sample share makes this clone medium-sized. This chain uses TRBV7-9 with TRBJ2-7, with D maybe TRBD2 (5 bases). The germline V gene encodes CDR1 SEHNR and CDR2 FQNEAQ (reference sequence). The V gene lost 7 bases and the J gene lost 0 bases, with 16 bases spanning the gap. The length of the CDR3 is 15 residues. CDR3 protein: CASNSAEVHSYEQYF. The CDR3 DNA reads as TGTGCCAGCAACAGCGCGGAGGTCCACTCCTACGAGCAGTACTTC.

This chain joins TRBV4-3 and TRBJ2-3; no clear D. This CDR3 spans 17 amino acids. CDR1 is LGHNA, CDR2 YSLEER, per germline. The germline V and J ends were trimmed by 0 bases and 2 bases, with 15 bases remaining between them. The chain's CDR3 is CASSQDLRYFPTDTQYF. CDR3 sequence (DNA): TGCGCCAGCAGCCAAGATCTTCGGTACTTTCCCACAGATACGCAGTATTTT.

This clone was detected once. The gene calls are TRBV18 and TRBJ2-1; the match to TRBD2 covers 7 bases. The CDR3 runs to 13 residues. Germline V gene sequence: CDR1 KGHSH, CDR2 LQKENI. J lost 8 bases, V lost 2 bases, and 3 bases had no gene match. CDR3 loop: CASSPGRVDEQFF. CDR3 nucleotide sequence: TGTGCCAGCTCACCAGGGAGGGTGGATGAGCAGTTCTTC.

The rearrangement joins TRBV10-3 to TRBJ2-3; TRBD2 aligns across 7 bases. The germline CDR1 and CDR2 sequences are ENHRY and SYGVKD. There are 15 residues in the CDR3. V trimming: 6 bases; J trimming: 0 bases; junction bases outside the gene matches: 6. CDR3 residues: CAIRGGLESTDTQYF. DNA of the CDR3: TGTGCCATCAGGGGAGGGCTTGAGAGCACAGATACGCAGTATTTT.

V and J are TRBV5-8 and TRBJ2-7; D not certain. The germline gives CDR1 SGHTS, CDR2 YDEGEE. This CDR3 comprises 15 residues. With 4 bases removed from V and 0 bases from J, the gap between germline ends came to 14 bases. The CDR3 protein is CASSRLAASSYEQYF. For the CDR3, the DNA is TGTGCCAGCAGCCGGTTGGCGGCAAGCTCCTACGAGCAGTACTTC. Full variable domain (rest looked up from reference TRBV5-8 and TRBJ2-7): EAGVTQSPTHLIKTRGQQATLRCSPISGHTSVYWYQQALGLGLQFLLWYDEGEERNRGNFPPRFSGRQFPNYSSELNVNALELEDSALYLCASSRLAASSYEQYFGPGTRLTVT.

The J gene is TRBJ2-7, the V gene TRBV9; D unclear. Germline CDR1 and CDR2: SGDLS and YYNGEE. This CDR3 has 13 amino acids. Trimming took off 0 bases at V and 3 bases at J, with 7 bases between the two ends. As DNA, the CDR3 is TGTGCCAGCAGCGTAGGGCCCAGCTACGAGCAGTACTTC. Amino acids: CASSVGPSYEQYF.

The chain couples TRBV7-2 to TRBJ1-1, with D possibly matching TRBD1 (6 bases). Germline V gene sequence: CDR1 SGHTA, CDR2 FQGNSA. V was cut by 1 base and J by 7 bases, with 13 bases left in between. This CDR3 spans 14 amino acids. As DNA, the CDR3 is TGTGCCAGCAGCTTAGGTCGCAGGGGCTATGAAGCTTTCTTT. Its translation is CASSLGRRGYEAFF.

J is TRBJ2-3 and V is TRBV2, with TRBD2 matching 8 bases. Per germline, CDR1 SNHLY and CDR2 FYNNEI. V lost 10 bases and J lost 2; bases outside the gene matches: 8. The CDR3 length is 14 residues. The CDR3, as DNA: TGTGCCACCGCCTACGGGGGGGCCACAGATACGCAGTATTTT. This encodes CATAYGGATDTQYF.

The V gene is TRBV21-1, the J gene TRBJ2-7. TRBV21-1 is given as a pseudogene. This CDR3 is built from 13 residues. The CDR3 sequence: CASSKEVSYEQYF. The CDR3 DNA follows: TGTGCCAGCAGCAAAGAGGTTTCCTACGAGCAGTACTTC.

V and J are TRBV30 and TRBJ1-1; weak D call: TRBD1 (5 bases). CDR3 length equals 12 residues. Germline CDR1 and CDR2: GTSNPN and SVGIG (reference sequence). Between the trimmed V and J ends, which lost 4 bases and 4 bases, there was a span of 10 bases. The CDR3 is CAWIPRGTEAFF. CDR3 nucleotide sequence: TGTGCCTGGATCCCGAGGGGCACTGAAGCTTTCTTT.

The chain has TRBV7-3 and TRBJ2-2, with TRBD1 as a possible D gene (5 bases). With 5 bases removed from V and 3 bases from J, the gap between germline ends came to 10 bases. The CDR3 runs to 14 residues. Germline assignment: CDR1 SGHTA and CDR2 FQGTGA. As DNA, the CDR3 is TGTGCCAGCAGCCCAGACAGTTACACCGGGGAGCTGTTTTTT. As protein: CASSPDSYTGELFF.

This clone was seen just once. The chain links TRBV5-4 to TRBJ2-5; D is unclear. CDR1 and CDR2 from the germline V gene are SGHNT and YYREEE (reference sequence). The CDR3 spans 14 residues. V shed 1 base and J shed 0 bases, with 7 bases lying between them. Here the CDR3 reads CASSLIGDQETQYF. CDR3 DNA: TGTGCCAGCAGCTTGATTGGGGACCAAGAGACCCAGTACTTC.

The chain is built from TRBV6-6 and TRBJ2-3; maybe TRBD1 (6 bases). V was cut by 7 bases and J by 4 bases, with 12 bases left in between. Germline CDR1 MNHNY, CDR2 SVGAGI (reference sequence). The CDR3 loop spans 13 amino acids. CDR3 nucleotides: TGTGCCAGCACTACCCCAGGGGCAGATACGCAGTATTTT. This codes for CASTTPGADTQYF.

This clone was counted a few times. The chain recombines TRBV7-8 with TRBJ2-3, with D possibly being TRBD2 (6 bases). The germline CDR1 and CDR2 sequences are SGHVS and FQNEAQ. This CDR3 spans 14 amino acids. The ends were cut back, 4 bases at V and 6 bases at J, with 14 bases in the middle. CDR3 amino acids: CASSSWGVRDTQYF. The CDR3 coding sequence is TGTGCCAGCAGCTCCTGGGGGGTAAGGGATACGCAGTATTTT.

The chain is built from TRBV7-2 and TRBJ2-1; 8 nucleotides line up with TRBD1. V gave up 0 bases and J gave up 7 bases; unmatched junction bases: 2. The CDR3 consists of 14 residues. CDR1 and CDR2 from the germline V gene are SGHTA and FQGNSA. The CDR3 protein is CASSLAWTGNEQFF. The CDR3 nucleotides read TGTGCCAGCAGCTTAGCATGGACAGGGAATGAGCAGTTCTTC.

This chain's CDR3 is CASSRDGSSYEQYF. Here the CDR3 DNA reads TGTGCCAGCAGTCGGGACGGAAGCTCCTACGAGCAGTACTTC. The chain carries TRBV2 and TRBJ2-7; D possibly uses TRBD1 or TRBD2 (5 bases each). The CDR3 has 14 residues. In germline, CDR1 is SNHLY, CDR2 FYNNEI. The V end was cut by 5 bases, the J end by 0 bases, with 11 bases between.

The chain couples TRBV4-3 to TRBJ2-5, with D possibly TRBD2 on 7 matching bases. V lost 0 bases and J lost 5, with 16 bases in between. CDR3 length: 16 amino acids. Germline lookup yields CDR1 LGHNA and CDR2 YSLEER. CDR3 DNA: TGCGCCAGCAGCCAAGATCTGGCGGGGGCGGGGGAGACCCAGTACTTC. As protein: CASSQDLAGAGETQYF.

The chain has TRBV5-6 and TRBJ2-5; the match to TRBD1 covers 8 bases. Gene TRBJ2-7 matches the end of the DNA better, so the J call may be wrong. Germline values: CDR1 SGHDT, CDR2 YYEEEE. The CDR3 spans 15 residues. The CDR3 sequence: CASSTTGQGTYEQYF. CDR3 DNA: TGTGCCAGCAGCACCACTGGACAGGGAACCTACGAGCAGTACTTC.

This rearrangement joins TRBV6-5 to TRBJ2-5; the D gene is possibly TRBD2 (6 bases). The CDR3 loop spans 14 amino acids. V lost 2 bases, J lost 5 bases, and 12 bases lay in between. CDR1 MNHEY and CDR2 SVGAGI come from the germline V gene. CDR3 sequence (DNA): TGTGCCAGCAGTTACGCGGGACCTTCGGAGACCCAGTACTTC. Protein product: CASSYAGPSETQYF.

The gene calls are TRBV27 and TRBJ2-3; D gene ambiguous. Deletions cut 2 bases from V and 3 bases from J, with 6 bases between. The CDR3 contains 13 residues. From germline, CDR1 is MNHEY and CDR2 SMNVEV (reference sequence). In nucleotides, the CDR3 is TGTGCCAGCAGTTTAGGAGTAACAGATACGCAGTATTTT. Encoded protein: CASSLGVTDTQYF.

This chain joins TRBV5-1 and TRBJ1-1; D not resolved. Trimming shortened V by 1 base and J by 7 bases, and 8 bases separated the two germline ends. The CDR3 is 12 amino acids. Germline CDR1 is SGHRS and CDR2 is YFSETQ. Here the CDR3 reads CASSLRGFEAFF. Written as DNA, the CDR3 is TGCGCCAGCAGCTTGCGAGGGTTTGAAGCTTTCTTT.

V gene TRBV18 combines with J gene TRBJ1-2; D may be TRBD1 (5 bases). This CDR3 comprises 13 residues. Trimming shortened V by 4 bases and J by 7 bases, and 13 bases separated the two germline ends. Germline CDR1 and CDR2: KGHSH and LQKENI. The CDR3 loop is CASSLQGIGGYTF. For the CDR3, the DNA is TGTGCCAGCTCACTTCAGGGTATTGGTGGCTACACCTTC.

This clone was found once. The chain recombines TRBV5-1 with TRBJ2-3; 9 bases are shared with TRBD2. The CDR3 has 16 residues. V lost 1 base to trimming and J lost 1 base; unmatched junction nucleotides: 4. Per germline, CDR1 SGHRS and CDR2 YFSETQ. This CDR3 reads CASSLFASGGTDTQYF. The CDR3 DNA follows: TGCGCCAGCAGCTTGTTTGCTAGCGGGGGCACAGATACGCAGTATTTT.

This clone was seen only once. The rearrangement links TRBV6-5 to TRBJ1-1; D gene uncertain. Trimming left V 2 bases short and J 5 bases short, with 9 bases between. This CDR3 region has 13 residues. CDR1 and CDR2 (germline): MNHEY, SVGAGI. The CDR3 loop reads CASSYEGRTEAFF. CDR3 in DNA: TGTGCCAGCAGTTACGAAGGACGTACTGAAGCTTTCTTT.